The present TCR beta chain was sequenced within a study of blood T cells in healthy people across ages. Notes on the study in general: Measured against age, TCR beta diversity per million T cells decreased in a roughly linear manner.

Points on this clonotype: Its cognate antigen is unknown. This clone may be a read error of a much larger clone one base away.

The use of a sample-barcoded 5' primer and a J-beta primer mix characterized a second PCR of 7 to 11 cycles. In TCRdb, the 5' RACE reads were re-called with MiXCR into one record per CDR3 protein. The table lists hundreds of thousands of distinct CDR3 sequences, over 40% of them singletons. CDR1 and CDR2 (germline): SEHNR, FQNEAQ (reference sequence). V was cut by 1 base and J by 10 bases, with 17 bases left in between. The CDR3 covers 15 residues. What was sequenced was blood. The chain is built from TRBV7-9 and TRBJ2-1; D is uncertain. The TCR comes from an elderly woman in good health. In DNA, the CDR3 is TGTGCCAGCAGCTTAGGAAACTTGACGCAGTTCGAGCAGTTCTTC. This encodes CASSLGNLTQFEQFF.